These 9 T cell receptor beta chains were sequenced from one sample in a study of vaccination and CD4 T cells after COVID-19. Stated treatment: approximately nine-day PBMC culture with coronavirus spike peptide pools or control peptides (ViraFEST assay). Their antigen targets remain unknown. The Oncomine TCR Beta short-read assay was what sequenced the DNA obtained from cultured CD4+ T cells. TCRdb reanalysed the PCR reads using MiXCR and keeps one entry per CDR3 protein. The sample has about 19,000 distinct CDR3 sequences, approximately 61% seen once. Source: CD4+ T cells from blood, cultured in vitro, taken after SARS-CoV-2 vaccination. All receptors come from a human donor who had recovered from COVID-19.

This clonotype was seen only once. CDR3 DNA sequence: TGTGCCAGCAGCTTAAATCACAGGGGCTCCTACGAGCAGTACTTC. Translation: CASSLNHRGSYEQYF. This chain uses TRBV11-2 with TRBJ2-7; TRBD1 matches 7 bases. The junction had 4 bases not matched to a gene; V was cut back by 2 bases and J by 0 bases. The germline V gene has CDR1 SGHAT and CDR2 FQNNGV. This CDR3 is 15 amino acids long.

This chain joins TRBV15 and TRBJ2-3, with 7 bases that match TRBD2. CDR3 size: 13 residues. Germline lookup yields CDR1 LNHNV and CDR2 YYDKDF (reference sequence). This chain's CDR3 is CATQTGGGDTQYF. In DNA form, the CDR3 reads TGTGCGACACAAACGGGAGGAGGAGATACGCAGTATTTT.

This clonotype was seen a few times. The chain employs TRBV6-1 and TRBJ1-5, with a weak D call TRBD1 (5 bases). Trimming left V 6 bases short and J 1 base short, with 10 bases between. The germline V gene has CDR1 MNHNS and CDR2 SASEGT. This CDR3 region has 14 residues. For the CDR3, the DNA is TGTGCCAGCAGAGAGGGGTTGAGCAATCAGCCCCAGCATTTT. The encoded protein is CASREGLSNQPQHF.

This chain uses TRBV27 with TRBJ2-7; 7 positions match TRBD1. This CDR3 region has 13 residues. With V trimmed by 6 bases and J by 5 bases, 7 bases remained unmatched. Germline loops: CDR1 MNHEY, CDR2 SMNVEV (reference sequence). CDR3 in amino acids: CASRHRDRNEQYF. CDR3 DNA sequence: TGTGCCAGCAGGCACCGGGACAGAAACGAGCAGTACTTC.

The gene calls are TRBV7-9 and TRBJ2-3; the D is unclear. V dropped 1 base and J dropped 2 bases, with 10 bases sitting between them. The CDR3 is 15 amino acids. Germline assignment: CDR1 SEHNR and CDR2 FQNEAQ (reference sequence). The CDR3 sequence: CASSLVVTATDTQYF. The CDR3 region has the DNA TGTGCCAGCAGCTTAGTCGTCACGGCCACAGATACGCAGTATTTT.

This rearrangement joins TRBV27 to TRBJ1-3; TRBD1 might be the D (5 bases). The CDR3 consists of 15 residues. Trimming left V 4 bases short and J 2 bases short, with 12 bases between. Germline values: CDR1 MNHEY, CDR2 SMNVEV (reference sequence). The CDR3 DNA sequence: TGTGCCAGCAGTTATAGAGGGGCGGCTGGAAACACCATATATTTT. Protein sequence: CASSYRGAAGNTIYF.

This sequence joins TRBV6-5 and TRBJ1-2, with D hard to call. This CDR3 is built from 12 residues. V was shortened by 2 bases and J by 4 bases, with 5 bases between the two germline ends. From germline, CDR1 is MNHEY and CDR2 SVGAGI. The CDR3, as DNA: TGTGCCAGCAGTTACCGAGGCTATGGCTACACCTTC. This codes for CASSYRGYGYTF.

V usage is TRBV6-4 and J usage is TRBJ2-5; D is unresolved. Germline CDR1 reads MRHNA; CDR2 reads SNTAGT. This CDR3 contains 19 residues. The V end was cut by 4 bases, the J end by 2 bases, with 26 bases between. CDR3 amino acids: CASSGPAPIVYKNQETQYF. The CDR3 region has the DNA TGTGCCAGCAGTGGACCTGCACCTATAGTGTATAAAAATCAAGAGACCCAGTACTTC.

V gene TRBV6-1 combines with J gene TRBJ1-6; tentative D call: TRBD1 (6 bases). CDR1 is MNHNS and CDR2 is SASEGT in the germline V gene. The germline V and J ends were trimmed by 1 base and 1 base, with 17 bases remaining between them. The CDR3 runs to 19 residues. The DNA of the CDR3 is TGTGCCAGCAGTGAAGTAGGGGGGGCAGGGAGATCCTATAATTCACCCCTCCACTTT. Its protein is CASSEVGGAGRSYNSPLHF.